One sample yielded the 21 T cell receptor beta chains listed below, sequenced in a study of identical twins. TCRdb redid the calling of the 5' RACE reads with MiXCR, one entry per CDR3 protein. Altogether about 470,000 distinct CDR3 sequences are present, 24% being singletons, with the ten largest covering roughly 3%. This sample also appeared in a second study, on T cells expressing NK-cell markers.

Specimen: CD4+ T cells sorted from blood. The receptors shown here come from a woman aged 18-29 years in good health.

This clonotype was seen only a few times. This sequence joins TRBV12-5 and TRBJ2-1; 11 bases agree with TRBD2. Germline trimming cut 6 bases from V and 6 bases from J; bases unmatched to any gene: 7. Looked up from germline, CDR1 is LGHNT and CDR2 is FRNRAP. This CDR3 has 15 residues. The CDR3 sequence: CASGLALAGANEQFF. Written as DNA, the CDR3 is TGTGCTAGTGGACTGGCACTAGCGGGGGCCAATGAGCAGTTCTTC.

This clonotype was found a few times. This chain joins TRBV20-1 and TRBJ1-3; D remains ambiguous. Germline V gives CDR1 DFQATT, CDR2 SNEGSKA (reference sequence). Trimming removed 0 bases at V and 1 base at J, with 13 bases between. The CDR3 is 16 amino acids. CDR3: CSAREQGFTSGNTIYF. The DNA for the CDR3 is TGCAGTGCTAGAGAACAAGGTTTTACGTCTGGAAACACCATATATTTT.

The J gene is TRBJ2-7, the V gene TRBV19; D not certain. Germline V CDR1 and CDR2: LNHDA, SQIVND (reference sequence). The V gene lost 8 bases and the J gene lost 0 bases, with 11 bases spanning the gap. The CDR3 covers 13 residues. For the CDR3, the DNA is TGTGCCAGTGCGTCAACCAGCTCCTACGAGCAGTACTTC. This sequence encodes CASASTSSYEQYF.

For the CDR3, the DNA is TGTGCCAGCAGTTACCGGGTCGGCGGCTATGGCTACACCTTC. Translated: CASSYRVGGYGYTF. The chain couples TRBV6-2 or TRBV6-3 to TRBJ1-2; the D is unclear. The CDR3 runs to 14 residues. The ends were cut back, 2 bases at V and 4 bases at J, with 11 bases in the middle. CDR1 and CDR2 from the germline V gene are MNHEY and SVGEGT.

This chain connects TRBV15 to TRBJ2-2, with TRBD1 matching 9 bases. V trimming: 0 bases; J trimming: 5 bases; junction bases outside the gene matches: 7. This CDR3 contains 17 residues. From germline, CDR1 is LNHNV and CDR2 YYDKDF (reference sequence). The CDR3 spells CATSRDRDRAVTGELFF. Written as DNA, the CDR3 is TGTGCCACCAGCAGAGATAGGGACAGGGCGGTGACCGGGGAGCTGTTTTTT.

This clonotype was recorded a few times. This rearrangement joins TRBV27 to TRBJ1-1; D possibly corresponds to TRBD1 (5 bases). V lost 7 bases to trimming and J lost 1 base, with 13 bases between them. Germline values: CDR1 MNHEY, CDR2 SMNVEV (reference sequence). The length of the CDR3 is 14 residues. This chain's CDR3 is CASKSSTANTEAFF. The CDR3, as DNA: TGTGCCAGCAAATCCTCGACAGCGAACACTGAAGCTTTCTTT.

The chain joins TRBV7-2 to TRBJ2-3; 12 nucleotides align to TRBD2. The germline V gene has CDR1 SGHTA and CDR2 FQGNSA. This CDR3 is 15 amino acids long. The J segment lost 6 bases and the V segment lost 1 base, leaving 2 bases of the junction unmatched. The CDR3 DNA reads TGTGCCAGCAGCTTAGTAGGGACTAGCGGGGATACGCAGTATTTT. Translation: CASSLVGTSGDTQYF. Full variable domain (missing parts from reference TRBV7-2 and TRBJ2-3): GAGVSQSPSNKVTEKGKDVELRCDPISGHTALYWYRQSLGQGLEFLIYFQGNSAPDKSGLPSDRFSAERTGGSVSTLTIQRTQQEDSAVYLCASSLVGTSGDTQYFGPGTRLTVL.

A few counts support this clonotype. CDR3 bases: TGCAGTGCTAGAGCCGGGACTAGCGGGGCAGATACGCAGTATTTT. It encodes CSARAGTSGADTQYF. This chain joins TRBV20-1 and TRBJ2-3, with 13 nucleotides matching TRBD2. The CDR3 is 15 amino acids. Germline lookup yields CDR1 DFQATT and CDR2 SNEGSKA (reference sequence). V lost 1 base, J lost 4 bases, and 2 bases stayed unmatched.

The V gene is TRBV20-1, the J gene TRBJ2-5; possibly TRBD2 for D (5 bases). The CDR3 extends over 15 amino acids. V dropped 0 bases and J dropped 5 bases, with 16 bases sitting between them. Germline V gives CDR1 DFQATT, CDR2 SNEGSKA (reference sequence). In DNA, the CDR3 is TGCAGTGCTAGAGATGGCGCGGGCGGCCCGGAGACCCAGTACTTC. This encodes CSARDGAGGPETQYF.

V and J are TRBV7-2 and TRBJ1-2, with 7 bases lining up with TRBD1. J was trimmed by 5 bases and V by 4 bases; bases with no gene match: 4. This CDR3 contains 13 residues. The germline CDR1 and CDR2 sequences are SGHTA and FQGNSA. In DNA, the CDR3 is TGTGCCAGCAGCTCAACAGGGGCATATGGCTACACCTTC. This translates into CASSSTGAYGYTF.

In DNA form, the CDR3 reads TGTGCCAGCAGTAACAGGGTGGAAGGTGGCTACACCTTC. Amino acid sequence: CASSNRVEGGYTF. The V and J genes are TRBV27 and TRBJ1-2; tentatively, D is TRBD1 (6 bases). The CDR3 is 13 residues long. Trimming cost V 5 bases and J 7 bases, with 14 bases left between them. The germline V gene has CDR1 MNHEY and CDR2 SMNVEV (reference sequence).

This clonotype has a handful of counts. This chain joins TRBV7-9 and TRBJ2-2; a weak D match, TRBD2 (5 bases). Germline V gives CDR1 SEHNR, CDR2 FQNEAQ (reference sequence). The V end was cut by 7 bases, the J end by 5 bases, with 20 bases between. The CDR3 spans 16 residues. The CDR3 bases are TGTGCCAGCACGCCCGGAGGAACCACGGGGACCGGGGAGCTGTTTTTT. This codes for CASTPGGTTGTGELFF.

In this sample, this clonotype turned up a few times. This rearrangement joins TRBV10-1 to TRBJ2-1, with unresolved D. This CDR3 is 13 amino acids long. Trimming took off 5 bases at V and 8 bases at J, with 13 bases between the two ends. CDR1 and CDR2 from the germline V gene are WNHNN and SYGVQD (reference sequence). CDR3 in amino acids: CASSSDRVHEQFF. CDR3 nucleotide sequence: TGCGCCAGCAGTTCCGACCGGGTTCATGAGCAGTTCTTC.

This clonotype appeared a few times. The V call is TRBV5-6, the J call TRBJ1-1; D is unresolved. Germline CDR1 is SGHDT and CDR2 is YYEEEE. The CDR3 length is 13 residues. V was shortened by 1 base and J by 12 bases, with 16 bases between the two germline ends. Here the CDR3 reads CASSLLRARGTFF. The CDR3 DNA reads TGTGCCAGCAGCTTGCTAAGGGCCCGAGGGACTTTCTTT.

The gene calls are TRBV11-2 and TRBJ2-1; D could derive from TRBD1 or TRBD2 (6 bases each). Trimming removed 5 bases from V and 8 bases from J, with 16 bases in between. Germline V CDR1 and CDR2: SGHAT, FQNNGV. This CDR3 is 14 amino acids long. CDR3 in amino acids: CASSLRGVRDEQFF. In nucleotides, the CDR3 is TGTGCCAGCAGCCTAAGGGGGGTCCGGGATGAGCAGTTCTTC.

V gene TRBV20-1 combines with J gene TRBJ2-5; D remains ambiguous. Deletions cut 2 bases from V and 5 bases from J, with 12 bases between. Per germline, CDR1 DFQATT and CDR2 SNEGSKA (reference sequence). The CDR3 contains 13 residues. The CDR3 nucleotides read TGCAGTGCTAGACCGCTAAGTCAGGAGACCCAGTACTTC. The encoded protein is CSARPLSQETQYF.

The V and J genes are TRBV20-1 and TRBJ2-7; 7 bases line up with TRBD1. There are 15 residues in the CDR3. Looked up from germline, CDR1 is DFQATT and CDR2 is SNEGSKA (reference sequence). The junction had 6 bases not matched to a gene; V was cut back by 1 base and J by 0 bases. CDR3 nucleotide sequence: TGCAGTGCTAGAGTACGGACAGGAAGCTCCTACGAGCAGTACTTC. Translated: CSARVRTGSSYEQYF.

The chain combines TRBV6-1 with TRBJ1-4; D unclear. With 4 bases removed from V and 8 bases from J, the gap between germline ends came to 14 bases. Germline lookup yields CDR1 MNHNS and CDR2 SASEGT. The CDR3 contains 14 residues. CDR3 nucleotides: TGTGCCAGCAGTGGTTCCCTCGGAGGGGAAAAACTGTTTTTT. Amino acid sequence: CASSGSLGGEKLFF.

The chain combines TRBV6-1 with TRBJ2-5; 9 bases are a match to TRBD1. Germline lookup yields CDR1 MNHNS and CDR2 SASEGT. This CDR3 region has 12 residues. Trimming cost V 4 bases and J 7 bases; bases outside gene matches: 1. CDR3 sequence (DNA): TGTGCCAGCAGTGCGGACAGGGGGACCCAGTACTTC. It yields the protein CASSADRGTQYF.

Only a few counts were recorded for this clonotype. This chain uses TRBV20-1 with TRBJ2-7; 10 bases map to TRBD2. V trimming: 0 bases; J trimming: 0 bases; junction bases outside the gene matches: 2. The germline V gene has CDR1 DFQATT and CDR2 SNEGSKA (reference sequence). The CDR3 has 15 amino acids. The DNA of the CDR3 is TGCAGTGCTAGAGATGGGACTAGCGACTCCTACGAGCAGTACTTC. Translating it yields CSARDGTSDSYEQYF.

The gene calls are TRBV18 and TRBJ2-1; D is perhaps TRBD1 (6 bases). Trimming took 6 bases from V and 7 from J, leaving 10 bases between them. CDR1 KGHSH and CDR2 LQKENI come from the germline V gene. The CDR3 has 12 amino acids. CDR3 sequence reads: CASSQDRNEQFF. The DNA for the CDR3 is TGTGCCAGCTCCCAGGACAGAAATGAGCAGTTCTTC. The whole variable domain, remainder taken from reference TRBV18 and TRBJ2-1, is NAGVMQNPRHLVRRRGQEARLRCSPMKGHSHVYWYRQLPEEGLKFMVYLQKENIIDESGMPKERFSAEFPKEGPSILRIQQVVRGDSAAYFCASSQDRNEQFFGPGTRLTVL.